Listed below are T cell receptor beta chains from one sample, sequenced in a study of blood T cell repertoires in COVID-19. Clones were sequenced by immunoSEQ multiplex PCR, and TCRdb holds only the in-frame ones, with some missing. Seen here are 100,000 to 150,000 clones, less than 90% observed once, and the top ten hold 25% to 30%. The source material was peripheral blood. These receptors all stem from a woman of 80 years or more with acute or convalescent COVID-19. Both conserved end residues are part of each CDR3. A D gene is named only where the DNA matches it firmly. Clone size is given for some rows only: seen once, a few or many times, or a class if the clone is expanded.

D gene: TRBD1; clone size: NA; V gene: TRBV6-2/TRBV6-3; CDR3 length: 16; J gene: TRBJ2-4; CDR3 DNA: TGTGCCAGCAGTACGGGACAGGCGCTAGCCAAAAACATTCAGTACTTC; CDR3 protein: CASSTGQALAKNIQYF
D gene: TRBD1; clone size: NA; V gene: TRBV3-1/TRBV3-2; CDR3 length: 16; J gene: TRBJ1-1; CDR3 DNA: TGTGCCAGCAGAAACAGGGGATCGGGCCAAGGGACTGAAGCTTTCTTT; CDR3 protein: CASRNRGSGQGTEAFF
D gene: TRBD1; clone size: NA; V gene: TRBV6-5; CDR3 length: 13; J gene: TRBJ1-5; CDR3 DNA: TGTGCCAGCAGTTACCGTGACAGGGAGCCCCAGCATTTT; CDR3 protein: CASSYRDREPQHF
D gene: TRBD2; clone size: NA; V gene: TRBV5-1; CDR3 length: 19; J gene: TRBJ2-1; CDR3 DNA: TGCGCCAGCAGCCCAAGACTAGCGGGGGGCGCCCTGACCTACAATGAGCAGTTCTTC; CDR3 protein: CASSPRLAGGALTYNEQFF
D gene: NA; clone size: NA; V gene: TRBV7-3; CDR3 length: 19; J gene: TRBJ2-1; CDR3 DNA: TGTGCCAGCAGCTTAATTCCCATCACTCTCGGAGGCTCCTACAATGAGCAGTTCTTC; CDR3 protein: CASSLIPITLGGSYNEQFF
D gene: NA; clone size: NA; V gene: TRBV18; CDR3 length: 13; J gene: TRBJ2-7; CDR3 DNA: TGTGCCAGCTCACCGCAGAATACCTACGAGCAGTACTTC; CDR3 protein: CASSPQNTYEQYF
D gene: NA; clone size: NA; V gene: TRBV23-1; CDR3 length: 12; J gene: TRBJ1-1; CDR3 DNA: TGCGCCAGCAGTCACAGCAGGCCTGAAGCTTTCTTT; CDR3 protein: CASSHSRPEAFF
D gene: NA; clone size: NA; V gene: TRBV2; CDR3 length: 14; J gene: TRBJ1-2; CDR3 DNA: TGTGCCAGCAGTGATTTGGGCTCTAACTATGGCTACACCTTC; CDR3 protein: CASSDLGSNYGYTF
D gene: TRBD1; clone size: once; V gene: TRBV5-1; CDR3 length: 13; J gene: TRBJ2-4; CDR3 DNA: TGCGCCAGCCTCCGACAGGGGGAGAACATTCAGTACTTC; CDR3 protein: CASLRQGENIQYF
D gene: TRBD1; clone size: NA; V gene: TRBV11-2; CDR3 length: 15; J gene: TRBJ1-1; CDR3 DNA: TGTGCCAGCAGCTTAGGAGACAGGGTGTTCACTGAAGCTTTCTTT; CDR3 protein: CASSLGDRVFTEAFF
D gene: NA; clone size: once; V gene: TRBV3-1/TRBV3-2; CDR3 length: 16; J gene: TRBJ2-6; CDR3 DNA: TGTGCCAGCAGCCAAGTGAACCGGGCTGGGGCCAACGTCCTGACTTTC; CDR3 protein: CASSQVNRAGANVLTF
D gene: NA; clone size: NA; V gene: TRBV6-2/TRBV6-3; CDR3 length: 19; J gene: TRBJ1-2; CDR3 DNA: TGTGCCAGCAGTTACCGGAGGACAGTAACAGCCGAAACCTCCTATGGCTACACCTTC; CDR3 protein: CASSYRRTVTAETSYGYTF
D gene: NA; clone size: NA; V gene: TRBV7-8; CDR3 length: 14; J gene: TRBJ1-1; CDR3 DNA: TGTGCCAGCAGCTTACTGAGGGAGAACACTGAAGCTTTCTTT; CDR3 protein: CASSLLRENTEAFF
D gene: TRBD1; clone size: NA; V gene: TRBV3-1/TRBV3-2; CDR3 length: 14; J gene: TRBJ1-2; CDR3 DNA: TGTGCCAGCAGCCCCGGGACAGCATCTTATGGCTACACCTTC; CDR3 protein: CASSPGTASYGYTF
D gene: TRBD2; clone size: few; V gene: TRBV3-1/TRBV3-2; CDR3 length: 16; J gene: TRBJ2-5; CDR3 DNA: TGTGCCAGCAGCCAAGGAATAGCGGGGGGCGCGGAGACCCAGTACTTC; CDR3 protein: CASSQGIAGGAETQYF
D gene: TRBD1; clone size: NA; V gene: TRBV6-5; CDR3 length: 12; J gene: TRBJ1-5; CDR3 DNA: TGTGCCACCCGGACAGGGGCTCAGCCCCAGCATTTT; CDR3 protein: CATRTGAQPQHF
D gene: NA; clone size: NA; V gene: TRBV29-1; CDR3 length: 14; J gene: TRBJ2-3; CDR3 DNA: TGCAGCGTAGTGGTCCTCCGGAGGGGAGATACGCAGTATTTT; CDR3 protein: CSVVVLRRGDTQYF
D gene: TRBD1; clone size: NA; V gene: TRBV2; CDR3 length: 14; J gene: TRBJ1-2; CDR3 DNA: TGTGCCAGCAGCGTCCAGGGACAGGGGAACGGCTACACCTTC; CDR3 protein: CASSVQGQGNGYTF
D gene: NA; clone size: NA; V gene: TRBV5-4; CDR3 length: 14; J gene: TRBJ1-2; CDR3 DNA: TGTGCCAGCAGCGTGGACGGGCAGGGCTATGGCTACACCTTC; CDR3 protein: CASSVDGQGYGYTF
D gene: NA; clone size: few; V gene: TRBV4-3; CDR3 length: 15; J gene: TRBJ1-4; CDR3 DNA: TGCGCCAGCAGCCAAGAAACCCAGGGATATGAAAAACTGTTTTTT; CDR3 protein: CASSQETQGYEKLFF
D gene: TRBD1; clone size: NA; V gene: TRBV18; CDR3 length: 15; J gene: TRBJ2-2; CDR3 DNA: TGTGCCAGCTCACTAAGGGACAGGAACACCGGGGAGCTGTTTTTT; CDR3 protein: CASSLRDRNTGELFF
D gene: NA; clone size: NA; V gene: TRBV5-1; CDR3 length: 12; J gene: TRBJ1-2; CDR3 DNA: TGCGCCAGCAGCTTGAACACGTATGGCTACACCTTC; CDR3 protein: CASSLNTYGYTF
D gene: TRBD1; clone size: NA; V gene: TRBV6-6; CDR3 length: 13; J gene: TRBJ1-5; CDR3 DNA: TGTGCCAGCAGTTGGACAGGGGAGGTGCCCCAGCATTTT; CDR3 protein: CASSWTGEVPQHF
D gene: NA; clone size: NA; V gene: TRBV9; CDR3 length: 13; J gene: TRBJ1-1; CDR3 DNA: TGTGCCAGCAGCGAGGGGTGGAACACTGAAGCTTTCTTT; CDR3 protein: CASSEGWNTEAFF
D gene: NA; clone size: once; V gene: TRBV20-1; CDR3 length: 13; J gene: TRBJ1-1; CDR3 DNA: TGCAGTGCTAGTAGTCAGCGGAACACTGAAGCTTTCTTT; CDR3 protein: CSASSQRNTEAFF
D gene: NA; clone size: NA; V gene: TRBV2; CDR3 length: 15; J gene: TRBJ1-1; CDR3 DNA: TGTGCCAGCAGTGAGTCCGTGGGAGGAATCACTGAAGCTTTCTTT; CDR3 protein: CASSESVGGITEAFF
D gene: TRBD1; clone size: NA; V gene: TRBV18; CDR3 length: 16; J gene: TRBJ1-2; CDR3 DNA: TGTGCCAGCTCAAGGTTGGACAGGGGCAATCAAGGAGGCTACACCTTC; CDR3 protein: CASSRLDRGNQGGYTF
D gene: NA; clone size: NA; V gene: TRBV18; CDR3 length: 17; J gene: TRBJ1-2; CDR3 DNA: TGTGCCAGCTCACCTACCGAGGGCGCCGGAATGAGTTATGGCTACACCTTC; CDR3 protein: CASSPTEGAGMSYGYTF
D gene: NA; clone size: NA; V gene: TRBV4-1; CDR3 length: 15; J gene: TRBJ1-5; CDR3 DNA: TGCGCCAGCAGCCAAGTAATAGGACTTAATCAGCCCCAGCATTTT; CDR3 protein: CASSQVIGLNQPQHF
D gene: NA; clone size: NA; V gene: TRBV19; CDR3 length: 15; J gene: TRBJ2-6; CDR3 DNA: TGTGCCAGTAGCCCCCGGAGGGATGGGGCCAACGTCCTGACTTTC; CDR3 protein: CASSPRRDGANVLTF
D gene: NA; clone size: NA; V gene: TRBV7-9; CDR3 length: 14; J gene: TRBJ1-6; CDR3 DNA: TGTGCCAGCAGCCGGGTCAGTAATAATTCACCCCTCCACTTT; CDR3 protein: CASSRVSNNSPLHF
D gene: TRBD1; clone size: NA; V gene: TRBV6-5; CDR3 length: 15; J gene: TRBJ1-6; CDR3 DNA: TGTGCCAGCAGGCCCGGGACAGGGGATCGATCACCCCTCCACTTT; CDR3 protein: CASRPGTGDRSPLHF
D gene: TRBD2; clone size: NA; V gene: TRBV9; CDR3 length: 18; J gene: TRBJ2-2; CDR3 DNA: TGTGCCAGCAGACGGGGAGGGGATGTCCTCGCGAACACCGGGGAGCTGTTTTTT; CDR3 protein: CASRRGGDVLANTGELFF
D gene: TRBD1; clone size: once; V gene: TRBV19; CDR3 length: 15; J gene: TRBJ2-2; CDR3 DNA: TGTGCCAGTAGTCCGGACAGGGGGCTTGGCGGGGAGCTGTTTTTT; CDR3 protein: CASSPDRGLGGELFF
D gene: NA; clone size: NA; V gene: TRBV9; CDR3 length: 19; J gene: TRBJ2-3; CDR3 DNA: TGTGCCAGCAGCGCCACGACGAGCGGTGGGGGGTTAAGCACAGATACGCAGTATTTT; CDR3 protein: CASSATTSGGGLSTDTQYF
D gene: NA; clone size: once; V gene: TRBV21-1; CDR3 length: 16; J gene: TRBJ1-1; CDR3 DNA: TGTGCCAGCAGCCTCCGGGACAGGGGTGTAGACACTGAAGCTTTCTTT; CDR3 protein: CASSLRDRGVDTEAFF
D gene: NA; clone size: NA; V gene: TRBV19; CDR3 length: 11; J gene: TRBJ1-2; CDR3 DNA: TGTGCCACCGAGCTTTCGGATGGCTACACCTTC; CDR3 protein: CATELSDGYTF
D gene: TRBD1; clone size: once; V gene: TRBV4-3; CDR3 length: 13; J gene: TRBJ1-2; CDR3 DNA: TGCGCCAGCAGCCTGACAGGGAACTATGGCTACACCTTC; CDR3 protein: CASSLTGNYGYTF
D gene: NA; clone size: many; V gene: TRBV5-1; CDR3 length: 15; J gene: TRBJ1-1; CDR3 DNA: TGCGCCAGCAGCTTGGAGTGGACACCGAACACTGAAGCTTTCTTT; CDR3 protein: CASSLEWTPNTEAFF
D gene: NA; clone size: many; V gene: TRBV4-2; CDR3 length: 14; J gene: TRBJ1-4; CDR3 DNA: TGTGCCAGCAGCTCCGGGACAATAGGAGAAAAACTGTTTTTT; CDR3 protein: CASSSGTIGEKLFF
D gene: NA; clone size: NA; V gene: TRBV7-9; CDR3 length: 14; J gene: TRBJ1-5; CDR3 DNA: TGTGCCAGCAGCACCACCCTTCCGGGGCAGCCCCAGCATTTT; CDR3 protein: CASSTTLPGQPQHF
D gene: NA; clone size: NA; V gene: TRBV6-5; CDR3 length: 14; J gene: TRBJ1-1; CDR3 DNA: TGTGCCAGCAGTTACCCGGGCCAGGGCACTGAAGCTTTCTTT; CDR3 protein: CASSYPGQGTEAFF
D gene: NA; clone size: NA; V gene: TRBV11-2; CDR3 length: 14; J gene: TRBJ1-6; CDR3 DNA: TGTGCCAGCAGCTTAGAGAGCGCGAATTCACCCCTCCACTTT; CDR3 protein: CASSLESANSPLHF
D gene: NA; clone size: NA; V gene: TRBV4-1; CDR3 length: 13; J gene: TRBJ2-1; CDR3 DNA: TGCGCCAGCAGCCTCACGAGGGTGGGTGAGCAGTTCTTC; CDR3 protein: CASSLTRVGEQFF
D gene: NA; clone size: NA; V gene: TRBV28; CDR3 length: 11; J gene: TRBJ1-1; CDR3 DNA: TGTGCCAGCCAGAGGCTGCGTGAAGCTTTCTTT; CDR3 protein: CASQRLREAFF
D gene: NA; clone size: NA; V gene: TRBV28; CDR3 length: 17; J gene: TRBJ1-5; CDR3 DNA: TGTGCCAGCAGACCTCTTGGGCGGGGGACGGGCAATCAGCCCCAGCATTTT; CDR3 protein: CASRPLGRGTGNQPQHF
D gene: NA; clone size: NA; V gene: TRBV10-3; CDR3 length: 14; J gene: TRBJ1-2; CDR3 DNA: TGTGCCATCAGTGAGAACGTGGCCAACTATGGCTACACCTTC; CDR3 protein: CAISENVANYGYTF